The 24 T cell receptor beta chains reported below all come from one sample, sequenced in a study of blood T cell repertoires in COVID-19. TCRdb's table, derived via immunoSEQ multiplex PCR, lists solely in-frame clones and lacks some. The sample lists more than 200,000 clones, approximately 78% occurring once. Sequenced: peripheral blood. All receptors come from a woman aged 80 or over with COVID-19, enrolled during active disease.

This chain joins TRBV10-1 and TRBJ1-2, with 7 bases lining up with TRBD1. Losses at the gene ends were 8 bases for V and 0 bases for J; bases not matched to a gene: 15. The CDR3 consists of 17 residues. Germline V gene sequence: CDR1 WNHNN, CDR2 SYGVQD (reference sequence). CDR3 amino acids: CASYPGTVLHANYGYTF. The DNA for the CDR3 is TGCGCCAGCTACCCCGGGACAGTACTTCATGCTAACTATGGCTACACCTTC.

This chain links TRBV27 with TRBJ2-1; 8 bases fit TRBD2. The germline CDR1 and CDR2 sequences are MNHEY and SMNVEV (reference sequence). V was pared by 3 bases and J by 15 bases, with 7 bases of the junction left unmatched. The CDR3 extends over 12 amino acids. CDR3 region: CASSLEGLGWFF. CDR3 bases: TGTGCCAGCAGTTTGGAGGGACTAGGTTGGTTCTTC.

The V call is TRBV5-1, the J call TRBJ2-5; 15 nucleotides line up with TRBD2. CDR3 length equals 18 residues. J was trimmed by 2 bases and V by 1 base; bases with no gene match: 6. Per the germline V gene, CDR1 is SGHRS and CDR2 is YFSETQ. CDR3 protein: CASSLPGLAGGGQETQYF. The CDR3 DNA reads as TGCGCCAGCAGCTTGCCAGGACTAGCGGGAGGGGGTCAAGAGACCCAGTACTTC.

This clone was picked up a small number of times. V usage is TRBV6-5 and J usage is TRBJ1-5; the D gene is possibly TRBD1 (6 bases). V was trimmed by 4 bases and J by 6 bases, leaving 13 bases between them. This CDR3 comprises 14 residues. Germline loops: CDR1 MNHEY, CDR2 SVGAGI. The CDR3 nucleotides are TGTGCCAGCAGTTTTCTACAGGGTGGTCAGCCCCAGCATTTT. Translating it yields CASSFLQGGQPQHF.

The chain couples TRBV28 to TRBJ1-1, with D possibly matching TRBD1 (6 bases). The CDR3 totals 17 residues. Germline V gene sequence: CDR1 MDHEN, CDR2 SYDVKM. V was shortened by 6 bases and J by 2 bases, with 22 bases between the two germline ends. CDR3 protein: CASRLYVIGGRNTEAFF. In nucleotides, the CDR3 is TGTGCCAGCAGACTATACGTTATAGGGGGACGCAACACTGAAGCTTTCTTT.

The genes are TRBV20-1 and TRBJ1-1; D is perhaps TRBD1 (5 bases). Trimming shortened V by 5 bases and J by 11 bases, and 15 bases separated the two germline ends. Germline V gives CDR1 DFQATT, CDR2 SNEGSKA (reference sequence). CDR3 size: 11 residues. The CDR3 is CSALLGGKAFF. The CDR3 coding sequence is TGCAGTGCTCTTTTGGGGGGGAAGGCTTTCTTT.

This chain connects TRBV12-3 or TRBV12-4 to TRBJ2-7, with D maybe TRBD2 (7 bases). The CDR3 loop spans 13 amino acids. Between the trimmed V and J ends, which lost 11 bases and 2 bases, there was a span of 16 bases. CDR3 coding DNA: TGTGCCTCCTCAAGGGGGGGGGCCTACGAGCAGTACTTC. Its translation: CASSRGGAYEQYF.

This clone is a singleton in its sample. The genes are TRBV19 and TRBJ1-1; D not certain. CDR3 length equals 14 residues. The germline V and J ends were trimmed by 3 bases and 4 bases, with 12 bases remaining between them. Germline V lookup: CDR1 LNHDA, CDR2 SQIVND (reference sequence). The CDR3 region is CASSIPGVGTEAFF. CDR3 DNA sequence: TGTGCCAGTAGTATCCCCGGGGTCGGCACTGAAGCTTTCTTT.

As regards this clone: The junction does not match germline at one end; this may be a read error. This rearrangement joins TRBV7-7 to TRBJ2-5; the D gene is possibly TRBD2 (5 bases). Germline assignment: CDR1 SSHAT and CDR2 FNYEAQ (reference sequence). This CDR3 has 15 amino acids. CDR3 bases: TGTGCTAGCAGCTTAACGAGCGGTTTTCGAGAGACCCAGTACTTC. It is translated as CASSLTSGFRETQYF. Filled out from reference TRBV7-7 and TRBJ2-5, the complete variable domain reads GAGVSQSPRYKVTKRGQDVTLRCDPISSHATLYWYQQALGQGPEFLTYFNYEAQPDKSGLPSDRFSAERPEGSISTLTIQRTEQRDSAMYRCASSLTSGFRETQYFGPGTRLLVL.

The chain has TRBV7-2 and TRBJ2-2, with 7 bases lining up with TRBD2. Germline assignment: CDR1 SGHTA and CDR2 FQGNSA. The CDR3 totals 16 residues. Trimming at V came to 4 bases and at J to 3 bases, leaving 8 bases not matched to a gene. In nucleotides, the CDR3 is TGTGCCAGCAGCTCCGAGGGGACTACTCACACCGGGGAGCTGTTTTTT. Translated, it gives CASSSEGTTHTGELFF.

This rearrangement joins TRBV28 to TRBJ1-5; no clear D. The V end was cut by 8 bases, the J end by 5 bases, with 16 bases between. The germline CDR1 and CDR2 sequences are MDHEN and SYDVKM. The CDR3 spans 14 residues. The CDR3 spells CASGVVTSYQPQHF. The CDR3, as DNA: TGTGCCAGCGGCGTAGTAACTAGTTATCAGCCCCAGCATTTT.

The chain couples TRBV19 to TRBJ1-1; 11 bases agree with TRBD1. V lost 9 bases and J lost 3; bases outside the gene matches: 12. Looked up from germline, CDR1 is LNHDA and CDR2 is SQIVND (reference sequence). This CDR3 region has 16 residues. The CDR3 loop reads CASVVGQGVGDTEAFF. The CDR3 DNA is TGTGCCAGCGTTGTGGGACAGGGGGTGGGCGACACTGAAGCTTTCTTT. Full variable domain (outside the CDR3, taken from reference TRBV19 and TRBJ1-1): DGGITQSPKYLFRKEGQNVTLSCEQNLNHDAMYWYRQDPGQGLRLIYYSQIVNDFQKGDIAEGYSVSREKKESFPLTVTSAQKNPTAFYLCASVVGQGVGDTEAFFGQGTRLTVV.

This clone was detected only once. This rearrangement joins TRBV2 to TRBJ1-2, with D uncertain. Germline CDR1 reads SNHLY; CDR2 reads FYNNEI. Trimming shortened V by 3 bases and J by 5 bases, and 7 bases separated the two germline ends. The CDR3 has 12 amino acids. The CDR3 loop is CASSEFRYGYTF. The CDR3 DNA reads TGTGCCAGCAGTGAGTTTAGATATGGCTACACCTTC.

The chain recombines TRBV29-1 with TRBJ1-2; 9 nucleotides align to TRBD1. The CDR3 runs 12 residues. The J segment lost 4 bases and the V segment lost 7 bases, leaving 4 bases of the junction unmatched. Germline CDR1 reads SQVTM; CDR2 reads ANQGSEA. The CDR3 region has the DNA TGCAGCGGGGGACAGGGCGGCTATGGCTACACCTTC. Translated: CSGGQGGYGYTF.

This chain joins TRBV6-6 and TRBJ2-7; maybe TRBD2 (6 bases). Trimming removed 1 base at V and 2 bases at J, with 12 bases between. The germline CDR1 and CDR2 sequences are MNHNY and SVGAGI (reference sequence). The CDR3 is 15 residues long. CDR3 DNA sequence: TGTGCCAGCAGTTACTTAGGGACTGCAACCTACGAGCAGTACTTC. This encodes CASSYLGTATYEQYF.

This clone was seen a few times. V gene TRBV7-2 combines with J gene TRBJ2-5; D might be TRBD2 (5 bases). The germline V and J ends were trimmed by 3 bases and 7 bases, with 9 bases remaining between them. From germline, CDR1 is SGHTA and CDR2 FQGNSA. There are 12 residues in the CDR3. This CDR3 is CASSFTEATQYF. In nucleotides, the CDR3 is TGTGCCAGCAGCTTCACGGAGGCGACCCAGTACTTC.

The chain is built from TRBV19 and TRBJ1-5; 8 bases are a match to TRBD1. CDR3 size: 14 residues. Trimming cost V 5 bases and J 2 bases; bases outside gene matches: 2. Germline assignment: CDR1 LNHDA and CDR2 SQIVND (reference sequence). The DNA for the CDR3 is TGTGCCAGTAGTCTGGGACAGGGCAATCAGCCCCAGCATTTT. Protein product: CASSLGQGNQPQHF.

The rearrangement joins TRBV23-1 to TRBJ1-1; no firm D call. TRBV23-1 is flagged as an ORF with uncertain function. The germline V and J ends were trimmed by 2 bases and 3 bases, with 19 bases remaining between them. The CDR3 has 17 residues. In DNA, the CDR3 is TGCGCCAGCAGTCAAGATTTACTTGGCGGCAGAGACACTGAAGCTTTCTTT. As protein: CASSQDLLGGRDTEAFF.

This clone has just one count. The CDR3 bases are TGTGCCAGCAGCGCGACAGGGTATAATGAAAAACTGTTTTTT. The encoded protein is CASSATGYNEKLFF. This chain joins TRBV9 and TRBJ1-4; TRBD1 aligns across 7 bases. The V gene's germline CDR1 is SGDLS and CDR2 YYNGEE. J was trimmed by 4 bases and V by 3 bases; bases with no gene match: 3. The CDR3 runs 14 residues.

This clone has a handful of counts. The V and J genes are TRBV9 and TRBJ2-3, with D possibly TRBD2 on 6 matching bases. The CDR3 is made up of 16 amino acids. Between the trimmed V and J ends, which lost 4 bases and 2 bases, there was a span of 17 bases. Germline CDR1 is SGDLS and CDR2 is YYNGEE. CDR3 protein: CASSLNPSENTDTQYF. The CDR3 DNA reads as TGTGCCAGCAGCCTCAATCCTAGCGAAAACACAGATACGCAGTATTTT.

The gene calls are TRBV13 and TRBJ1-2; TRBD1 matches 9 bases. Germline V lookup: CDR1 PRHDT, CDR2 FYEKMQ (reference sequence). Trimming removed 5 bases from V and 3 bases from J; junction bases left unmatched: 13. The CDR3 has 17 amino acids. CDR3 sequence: CASSPNPTGQGDYGYTF. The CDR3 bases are TGTGCCAGCAGCCCAAATCCCACGGGACAGGGCGACTATGGCTACACCTTC.

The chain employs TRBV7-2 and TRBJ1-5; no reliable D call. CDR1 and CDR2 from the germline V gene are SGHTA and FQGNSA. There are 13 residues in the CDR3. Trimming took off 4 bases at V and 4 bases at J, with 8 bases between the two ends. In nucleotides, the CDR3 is TGTGCCAGCAGCTCAGAACGAAATCAGCCCCAGCATTTT. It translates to CASSSERNQPQHF.

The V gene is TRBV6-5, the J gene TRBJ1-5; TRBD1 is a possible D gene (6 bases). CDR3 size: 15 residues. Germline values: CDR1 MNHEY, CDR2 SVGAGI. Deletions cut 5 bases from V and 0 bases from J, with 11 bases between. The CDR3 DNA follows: TGTGCCAGCAGTCGGACAGCTTATAGCAATCAGCCCCAGCATTTT. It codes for CASSRTAYSNQPQHF.

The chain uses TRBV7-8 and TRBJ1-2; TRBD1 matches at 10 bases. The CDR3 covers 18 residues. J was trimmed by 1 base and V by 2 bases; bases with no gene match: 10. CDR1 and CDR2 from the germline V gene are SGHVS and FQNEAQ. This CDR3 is CASSLNRYRDRGNYGYTF. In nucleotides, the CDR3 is TGTGCCAGCAGCTTAAATAGATACCGGGACAGGGGTAACTATGGCTACACCTTC.